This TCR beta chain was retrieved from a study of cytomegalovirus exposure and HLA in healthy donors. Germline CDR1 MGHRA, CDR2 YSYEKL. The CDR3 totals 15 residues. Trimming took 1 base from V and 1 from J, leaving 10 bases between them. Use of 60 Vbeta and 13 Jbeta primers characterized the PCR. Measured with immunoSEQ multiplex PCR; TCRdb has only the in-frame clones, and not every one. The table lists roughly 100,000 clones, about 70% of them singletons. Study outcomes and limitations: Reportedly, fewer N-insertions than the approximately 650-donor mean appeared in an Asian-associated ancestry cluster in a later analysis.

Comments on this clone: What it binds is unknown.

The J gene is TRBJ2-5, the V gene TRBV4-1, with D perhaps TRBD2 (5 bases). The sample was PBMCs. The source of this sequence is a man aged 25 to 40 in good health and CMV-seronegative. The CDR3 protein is CASSQGILAQETQYF. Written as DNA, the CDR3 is TGCGCCAGCAGCCAAGGGATCCTAGCCCAAGAGACCCAGTACTTC.